These 21 T cell receptor beta chains were sequenced from one sample in a study of blood T cell repertoires in COVID-19. Some clones are missing from TCRdb's copy, which holds only in-frame ones; the method was immunoSEQ multiplex PCR. The profile covers about 480,000 clones, with about nine tenths appearing a single time and 8% to 9.5% taken by the ten largest. Sample: PBMCs or T cells enriched from blood (not recorded which). The receptor set was obtained from an older woman who had recovered from COVID-19.

The J gene is TRBJ1-4, the V gene TRBV18, with D possibly being TRBD1 (6 bases). The germline V gene encodes CDR1 KGHSH and CDR2 LQKENI. The V gene lost 5 bases and the J gene lost 4 bases, with 14 bases spanning the gap. There are 15 residues in the CDR3. The CDR3 sequence is CASSTTGIGNEKLFF. The CDR3 DNA sequence: TGTGCCAGCTCAACTACAGGGATCGGTAATGAAAAACTGTTTTTT.

J is TRBJ2-5 and V is TRBV6-1; TRBD2 might be the D (6 bases). Germline V gene sequence: CDR1 MNHNS, CDR2 SASEGT. Trimming took off 3 bases at V and 4 bases at J, with 15 bases between the two ends. The CDR3 consists of 15 residues. CDR3 loop: CASSDNFGGIETQYF. The CDR3 region has the DNA TGTGCCAGCAGTGATAATTTCGGAGGGATAGAGACCCAGTACTTC.

J is TRBJ1-1 and V is TRBV6-1; TRBD1 matches 8 bases. This CDR3 is 18 amino acids long. From germline, CDR1 is MNHNS and CDR2 SASEGT. Unmatched junction bases numbered 15, after V lost 2 bases and J lost 4 bases. CDR3 in amino acids: CASSESRSGGDYPTEAFF. In DNA, the CDR3 is TGTGCCAGCAGTGAAAGTAGGTCAGGGGGCGATTACCCCACTGAAGCTTTCTTT.

The chain is built from TRBV9 and TRBJ2-7; 9 nucleotides align to TRBD1. Germline V gives CDR1 SGDLS, CDR2 YYNGEE. J gave up 6 bases and V 2 bases, and 12 bases lay outside the gene matches. This CDR3 contains 16 residues. The CDR3 is CASSVGNRDREVEQYF. Here the CDR3 DNA reads TGTGCCAGCAGCGTCGGTAACCGGGACAGGGAGGTCGAGCAGTACTTC.

V usage is TRBV18 and J usage is TRBJ2-1, with D possibly matching TRBD1 (6 bases). Germline V CDR1 and CDR2: KGHSH, LQKENI. The ends were cut back, 6 bases at V and 7 bases at J, with 19 bases in the middle. The length of the CDR3 is 15 residues. CDR3 in DNA: TGTGCCAGCTCTAAACAGGGTGGCAGTCGGAATGAGCAGTTCTTC. It yields the protein CASSKQGGSRNEQFF.

This sequence joins TRBV15 and TRBJ2-7; TRBD2 aligns across 7 bases. This CDR3 spans 14 amino acids. The ends lost 0 bases at V and 3 bases at J; junction bases unmatched: 2. In germline, CDR1 is LNHNV, CDR2 YYDKDF (reference sequence). CDR3 loop: CATSREGRDYEQYV. CDR3 coding DNA: TGTGCCACCAGCAGAGAAGGGAGGGACTACGAGCAGTACGTC.

The chain uses TRBV19 and TRBJ2-6; no reliable D call. Per germline, CDR1 LNHDA and CDR2 SQIVND (reference sequence). This CDR3 comprises 17 residues. V was trimmed by 1 base and J by 2 bases, leaving 12 bases between them. CDR3 in amino acids: CASSIGRGRAGANVLTF. The CDR3 DNA reads TGTGCCAGTAGTATAGGTCGAGGAAGAGCTGGGGCCAACGTCCTGACTTTC.

The rearrangement joins TRBV6-1 to TRBJ1-2, with D unresolved. Per the germline V gene, CDR1 is MNHNS and CDR2 is SASEGT. The CDR3 is 13 residues long. Trimming removed 2 bases from V and 7 bases from J, with 11 bases in between. In DNA form, the CDR3 reads TGTGCCAGCAGTGAATACGCCCAGTCTGGCTACACCTTC. The encoded protein is CASSEYAQSGYTF.

This sequence joins TRBV5-1 and TRBJ1-1; the D is unclear. This CDR3 spans 14 amino acids. The germline V gene has CDR1 SGHRS and CDR2 YFSETQ. The V gene lost 2 bases and the J gene lost 4 bases, with 12 bases spanning the gap. The CDR3, as DNA: TGCGCCAGCAGCTTCTCGGGTTTGGGCACTGAAGCTTTCTTT. As protein: CASSFSGLGTEAFF.

This chain connects TRBV10-1 to TRBJ2-2; 12 bases fit TRBD1. CDR1 and CDR2 (germline): WNHNN, SYGVQD (reference sequence). Trimming at V came to 3 bases and at J to 7 bases, leaving 6 bases not matched to a gene. The CDR3 is 16 residues long. The CDR3, as DNA: TGCGCCAGCAGTGACCCGGGACAGGGGGCTGGCGGGGAGCTGTTTTTT. Protein sequence: CASSDPGQGAGGELFF.

The rearrangement uses TRBV14 and TRBJ1-1, with D tentatively TRBD1 (5 bases). Germline V gene lookup returns CDR1 SGHDN and CDR2 FVKESK. Trimming removed 1 base from V and 4 bases from J, with 10 bases in between. The CDR3 contains 14 residues. This chain's CDR3 is CASSQGGRGTEAFF. CDR3 nucleotides: TGTGCCAGCAGCCAAGGGGGTAGGGGCACTGAAGCTTTCTTT.

The V gene is TRBV7-2, the J gene TRBJ2-7; 9 bases match TRBD2. The CDR3 length is 17 residues. Per the germline V gene, CDR1 is SGHTA and CDR2 is FQGNSA. Germline trimming cut 2 bases from V and 4 bases from J; bases unmatched to any gene: 12. The CDR3 loop is CASSLSAQRGALYEQYF. The CDR3 DNA reads TGTGCCAGCAGCTTATCGGCCCAGCGGGGGGCCTTATACGAGCAGTACTTC. The whole variable domain, remainder taken from reference TRBV7-2 and TRBJ2-7, is GAGVSQSPSNKVTEKGKDVELRCDPISGHTALYWYRQSLGQGLEFLIYFQGNSAPDKSGLPSDRFSAERTGGSVSTLTIQRTQQEDSAVYLCASSLSAQRGALYEQYFGPGTRLTVT.

The chain recombines TRBV6-1 with TRBJ1-5; no reliable D call. The CDR3 is 15 amino acids. Trimming cost V 3 bases and J 4 bases, with 13 bases left between them. Germline CDR1 is MNHNS and CDR2 is SASEGT. CDR3 sequence reads: CASSDGESGNQPQHF. In DNA form, the CDR3 reads TGTGCCAGCAGTGACGGGGAAAGCGGAAATCAGCCCCAGCATTTT.

This clone was observed a single time. The chain uses TRBV18 and TRBJ1-2; D gene unclear. The germline gives CDR1 KGHSH, CDR2 LQKENI. V dropped 4 bases and J dropped 4 bases, with 16 bases sitting between them. The CDR3 consists of 15 residues. DNA for the CDR3: TGTGCCAGCTCACAGGCAGCCCTGACTTTCTATGGCTACACCTTC. It yields the protein CASSQAALTFYGYTF.

This clone was recorded only once. The junction departs from the called germline gene at one end, perhaps through a read error. The gene calls are TRBV6-1 and TRBJ1-5, with 7 positions matching TRBD1. Germline V gene data show CDR1 as MNHNS and CDR2 as SASEGT. The CDR3 is 14 amino acids. The CDR3 nucleotides are TGTGCCAGCAGGGAAGACAGGGACAATCAGCCCCAGCATTTT. Protein sequence: CASREDRDNQPQHF.

This rearrangement joins TRBV2 to TRBJ2-2; D unresolved. Trimming stripped 2 bases from V and 6 bases from J, with 7 bases between. Germline V lookup: CDR1 SNHLY, CDR2 FYNNEI. There are 13 residues in the CDR3. The DNA for the CDR3 is TGTGCCAGCAGTGAACTTACTTCCGGGGAGCTGTTTTTT. Its translation: CASSELTSGELFF.

The rearrangement joins TRBV18 to TRBJ1-1; no firm D call. From germline, CDR1 is KGHSH and CDR2 LQKENI. Deletions cut 1 base from V and 1 base from J, with 13 bases between. The CDR3 loop spans 16 amino acids. The CDR3 region has the DNA TGTGCCAGCTCACCACTGTCAGACATATCGAACACTGAAGCTTTCTTT. This sequence encodes CASSPLSDISNTEAFF.

J is TRBJ2-7 and V is TRBV6-5; TRBD2 might be the D (5 bases). Germline V gene data show CDR1 as MNHEY and CDR2 as SVGAGI. The CDR3 consists of 14 residues. V gave up 6 bases and J gave up 3 bases, with 15 bases separating them. CDR3 loop: CASRVSPGNYEQYF. The DNA for the CDR3 is TGTGCCAGCAGGGTCTCCCCGGGGAACTACGAGCAGTACTTC.

The chain uses TRBV12-5 and TRBJ2-7; 7 nucleotides agree with TRBD1. Losses at the gene ends were 6 bases for V and 2 bases for J; bases not matched to a gene: 7. Germline CDR1 is LGHNT and CDR2 is FRNRAP. The CDR3 contains 14 residues. CDR3: CASGPDRATYEQYF. Here the CDR3 DNA reads TGTGCTAGTGGACCAGACAGGGCTACCTACGAGCAGTACTTC.

The chain joins TRBV24-1 to TRBJ2-2; no definite D call. This CDR3 has 14 amino acids. The germline V gene encodes CDR1 KGHDR and CDR2 SFDVKD. Trimming took off 3 bases at V and 4 bases at J, with 8 bases between the two ends. This chain's CDR3 is CATSDPASTGELFF. The CDR3 bases are TGTGCCACCAGTGATCCGGCTAGCACCGGGGAGCTGTTTTTT.

The V gene is TRBV9, the J gene TRBJ1-2; D is ambiguous. In germline, CDR1 is SGDLS, CDR2 YYNGEE. The CDR3 is 14 amino acids. Trimming took 2 bases from V and 2 from J, leaving 10 bases between them. The CDR3 protein is CASSVGGQNYGYTF. The DNA for the CDR3 is TGTGCCAGCAGCGTCGGCGGGCAGAACTATGGCTACACCTTC.